This T cell receptor beta chain was documented in a study of blood T cell repertoires in COVID-19. As for the study in general: The United States, Italy and Spain supplied acute and convalescent COVID-19 samples. PBMCs, B-cell-depleted T cells, or T cells were the source of the cDNA or gDNA that made up the material.

In the original workflow: Quantification of nucleated cells was approximated via reference gene primer amplification. Libraries were prepared by immunoSEQ multiplex PCR; TCRdb keeps only in-frame clonotypes and omits some of them. V and J calls and clone size are given by that table; D and trimming were obtained from the DNA. The table has roughly 180,000 clones, approximately 80% seen once; the top ten hold 8.5% to 10%. The germline CDR1 and CDR2 sequences are MNHEY and SMNVEV (reference sequence). Unmatched junction bases numbered 6, after V lost 8 bases and J lost 3 bases. This CDR3 is 16 amino acids long.

Material for sequencing was peripheral blood. This receptor was obtained from a woman aged 50 to 60 with active or convalescent COVID-19. This chain joins TRBV27 and TRBJ2-6, with TRBD1 identical over 11 bases. The CDR3 spells CASGTGGFLGANVLTF. The DNA for the CDR3 is TGTGCCAGCGGGACAGGGGGGTTTCTTGGGGCCAACGTCCTGACTTTC.